This T cell receptor beta chain was sequenced in a study of cytomegalovirus exposure and HLA in healthy donors. This clone occurred once. The PCR was carried out with 60 Vbeta primers and 13 Jbeta primers. Repertoires were generated with immunoSEQ multiplex PCR, while TCRdb's copy carries only in-frame clones and drops some. The sample includes roughly 200,000 clones, roughly four fifths of them seen just once. The TCR comes from a man aged 45 to 65 in good health and CMV-seronegative. Sequenced input: PBMCs.

The CDR3, as DNA: TGTGCCAGCAGCCGATGGACAGTTTACTCTGGAAACACCATATATTTT. It is translated as CASSRWTVYSGNTIYF. The rearrangement joins TRBV7-9 to TRBJ1-3; D might be TRBD1 (6 bases). Germline CDR1 SEHNR, CDR2 FQNEAQ (reference sequence). The CDR3 has 16 amino acids. V was pared by 5 bases and J by 0 bases, with 14 bases between.